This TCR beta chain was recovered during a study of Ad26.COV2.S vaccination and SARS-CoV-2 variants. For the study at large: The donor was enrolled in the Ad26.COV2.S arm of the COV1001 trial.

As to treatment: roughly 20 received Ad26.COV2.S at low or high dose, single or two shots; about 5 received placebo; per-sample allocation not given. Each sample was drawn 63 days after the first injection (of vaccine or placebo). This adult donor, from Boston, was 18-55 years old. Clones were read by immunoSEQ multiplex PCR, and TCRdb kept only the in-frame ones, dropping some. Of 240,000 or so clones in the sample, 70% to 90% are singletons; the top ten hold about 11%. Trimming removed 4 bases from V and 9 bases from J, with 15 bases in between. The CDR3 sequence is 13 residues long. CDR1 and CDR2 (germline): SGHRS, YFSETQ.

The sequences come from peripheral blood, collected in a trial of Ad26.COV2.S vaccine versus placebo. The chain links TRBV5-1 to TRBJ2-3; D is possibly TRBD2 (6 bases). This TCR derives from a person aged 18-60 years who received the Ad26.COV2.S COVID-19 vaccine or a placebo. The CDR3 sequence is CASSRDSRGTQYF. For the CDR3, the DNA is TGCGCCAGCAGCCGGGACTCTAGGGGAACGCAGTATTTT. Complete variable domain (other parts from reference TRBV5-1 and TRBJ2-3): KAGVTQTPRYLIKTRGQQVTLSCSPISGHRSVSWYQQTPGQGLQFLFEYFSETQRNKGNFPGRFSGRQFSNSRSEMNVSTLELGDSALYLCASSRDSRGTQYFGPGTRLTVL.